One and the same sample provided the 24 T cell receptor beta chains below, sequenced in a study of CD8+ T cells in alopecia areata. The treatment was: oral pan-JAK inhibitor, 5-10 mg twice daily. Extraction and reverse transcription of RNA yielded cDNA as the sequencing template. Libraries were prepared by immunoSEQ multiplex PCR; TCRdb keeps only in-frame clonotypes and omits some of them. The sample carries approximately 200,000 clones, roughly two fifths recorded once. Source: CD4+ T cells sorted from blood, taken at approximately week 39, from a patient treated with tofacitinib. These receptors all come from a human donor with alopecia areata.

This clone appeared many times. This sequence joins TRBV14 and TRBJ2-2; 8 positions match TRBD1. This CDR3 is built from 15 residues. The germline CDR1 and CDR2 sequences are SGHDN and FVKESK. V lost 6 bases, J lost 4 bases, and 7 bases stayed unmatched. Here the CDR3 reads CASSFGQGRTGELFF. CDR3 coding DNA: TGTGCCAGCAGTTTTGGACAGGGTCGCACCGGGGAGCTGTTTTTT.

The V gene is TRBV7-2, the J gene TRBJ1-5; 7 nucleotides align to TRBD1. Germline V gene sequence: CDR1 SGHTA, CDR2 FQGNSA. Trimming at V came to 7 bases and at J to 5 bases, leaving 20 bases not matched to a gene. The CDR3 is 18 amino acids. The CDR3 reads CASILPLRCRGSDQPQHF. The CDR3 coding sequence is TGTGCCAGCATCCTCCCACTCAGGTGCAGGGGGTCAGATCAGCCCCAGCATTTT.

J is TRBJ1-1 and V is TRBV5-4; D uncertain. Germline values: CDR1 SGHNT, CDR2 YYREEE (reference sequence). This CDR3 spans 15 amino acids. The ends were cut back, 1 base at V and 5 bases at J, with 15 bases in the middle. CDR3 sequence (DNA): TGTGCCAGCAGCTTGAAAAACCGGGAGACGACTGAAGCTTTCTTT. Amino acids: CASSLKNRETTEAFF.

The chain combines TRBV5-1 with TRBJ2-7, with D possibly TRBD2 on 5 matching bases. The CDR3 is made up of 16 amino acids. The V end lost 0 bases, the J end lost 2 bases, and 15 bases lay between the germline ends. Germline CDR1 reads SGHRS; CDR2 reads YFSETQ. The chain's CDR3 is CASSLAWRAGTYEQYF. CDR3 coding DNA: TGCGCCAGCAGCTTGGCCTGGCGGGCTGGGACCTACGAGCAGTACTTC. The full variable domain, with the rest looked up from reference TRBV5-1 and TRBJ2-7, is KAGVTQTPRYLIKTRGQQVTLSCSPISGHRSVSWYQQTPGQGLQFLFEYFSETQRNKGNFPGRFSGRQFSNSRSEMNVSTLELGDSALYLCASSLAWRAGTYEQYFGPGTRLTVT.

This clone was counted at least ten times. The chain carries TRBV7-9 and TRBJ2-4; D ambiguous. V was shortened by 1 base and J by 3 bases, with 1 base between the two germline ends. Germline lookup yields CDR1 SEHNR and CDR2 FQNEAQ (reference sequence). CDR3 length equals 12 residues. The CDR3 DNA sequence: TGTGCCAGCAGCTTAGACAAAAACATTCAGTACTTC. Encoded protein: CASSLDKNIQYF.

For the CDR3, the DNA is TGTGCCTGGAGGGGGTTAGCAGGCAATCAGCCCCAGCATTTT. It is translated as CAWRGLAGNQPQHF. The J gene is TRBJ1-5, the V gene TRBV30; D is unclear. There are 14 residues in the CDR3. V shed 3 bases and J shed 2 bases, with 11 bases lying between them. In germline, CDR1 is GTSNPN, CDR2 SVGIG (reference sequence).

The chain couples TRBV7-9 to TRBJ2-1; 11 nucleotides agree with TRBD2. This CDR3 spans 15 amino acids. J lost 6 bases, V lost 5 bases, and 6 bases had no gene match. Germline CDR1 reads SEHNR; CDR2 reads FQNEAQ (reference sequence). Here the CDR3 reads CASSVLAGVSNEQFF. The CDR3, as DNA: TGTGCCAGCAGCGTACTAGCGGGAGTCTCCAATGAGCAGTTCTTC.

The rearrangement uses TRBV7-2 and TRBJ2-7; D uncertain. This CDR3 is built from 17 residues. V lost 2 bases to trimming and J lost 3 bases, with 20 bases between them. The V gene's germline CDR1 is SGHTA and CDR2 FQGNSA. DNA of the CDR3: TGTGCCAGCAGCTTATCTGCGACGGTGAGGTGGGTCTACGAGCAGTACTTC. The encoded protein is CASSLSATVRWVYEQYF.

The CDR3 DNA reads TGCAGCGTAAGGCCGACGAACACCGGGGAGCTGTTTTTT. Its translation: CSVRPTNTGELFF. The rearrangement joins TRBV29-1 to TRBJ2-2; no reliable D call. V lost 6 bases, J lost 0 bases, and 8 bases lay in between. The germline V gene has CDR1 SQVTM and CDR2 ANQGSEA. The CDR3 extends over 13 amino acids.

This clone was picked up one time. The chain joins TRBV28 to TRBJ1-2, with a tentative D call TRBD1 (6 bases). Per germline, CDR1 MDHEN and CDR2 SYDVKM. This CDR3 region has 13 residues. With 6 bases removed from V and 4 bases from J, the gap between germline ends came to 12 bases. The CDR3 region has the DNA TGTGCCAGCAGCCCGAGGGGGGCCTATGGCTACACCTTC. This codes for CASSPRGAYGYTF.

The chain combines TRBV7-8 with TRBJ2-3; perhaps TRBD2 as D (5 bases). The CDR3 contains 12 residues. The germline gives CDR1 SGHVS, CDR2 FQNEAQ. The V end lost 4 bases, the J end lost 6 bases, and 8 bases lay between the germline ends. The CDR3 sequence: CASSWTQDTQYF. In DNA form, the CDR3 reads TGTGCCAGCAGCTGGACTCAGGATACGCAGTATTTT. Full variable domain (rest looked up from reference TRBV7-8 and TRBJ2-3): GAGVSQSPRYKVAKRGQDVALRCDPISGHVSLFWYQQALGQGPEFLTYFQNEAQLDKSGLPSDRFFAERPEGSVSTLKIQRTQQEDSAVYLCASSWTQDTQYFGPGTRLTVL.

As DNA, the CDR3 is TGCGCCAGCAGCCAAGCAGGACCGGGACAGAGGTTTGAAGCTTTCTTT. Translated: CASSQAGPGQRFEAFF. This chain connects TRBV4-1 to TRBJ1-1, with TRBD1 identical over 7 bases. Trimming at V came to 1 base and at J to 7 bases, leaving 12 bases not matched to a gene. This CDR3 spans 16 amino acids. Germline loops: CDR1 MGHRA, CDR2 YSYEKL.

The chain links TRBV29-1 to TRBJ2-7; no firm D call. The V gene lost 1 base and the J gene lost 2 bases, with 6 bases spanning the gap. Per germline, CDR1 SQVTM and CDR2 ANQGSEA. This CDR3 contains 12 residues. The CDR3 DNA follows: TGCAGCGTTGAAGTCCAGACCTACGAGCAGTACTTC. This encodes CSVEVQTYEQYF.

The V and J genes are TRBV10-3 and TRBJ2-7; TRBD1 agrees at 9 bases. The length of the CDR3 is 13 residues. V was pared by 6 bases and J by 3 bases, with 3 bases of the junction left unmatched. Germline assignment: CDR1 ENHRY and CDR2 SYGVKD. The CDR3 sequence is CAIRGTGNYEQYF. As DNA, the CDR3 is TGTGCCATCAGGGGGACAGGGAACTACGAGCAGTACTTC.

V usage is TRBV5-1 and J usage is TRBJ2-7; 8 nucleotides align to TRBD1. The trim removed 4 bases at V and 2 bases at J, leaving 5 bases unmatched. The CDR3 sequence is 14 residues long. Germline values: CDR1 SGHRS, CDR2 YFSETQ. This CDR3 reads CASSKGQDPYEQYF. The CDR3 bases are TGCGCCAGCAGCAAGGGACAGGACCCCTACGAGCAGTACTTC.

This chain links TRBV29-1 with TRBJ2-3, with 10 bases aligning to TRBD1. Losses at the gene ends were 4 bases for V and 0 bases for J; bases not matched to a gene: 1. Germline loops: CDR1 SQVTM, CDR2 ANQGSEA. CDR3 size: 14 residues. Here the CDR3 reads CSVGQGASTDTQYF. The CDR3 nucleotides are TGCAGCGTTGGACAGGGGGCGAGCACAGATACGCAGTATTTT.

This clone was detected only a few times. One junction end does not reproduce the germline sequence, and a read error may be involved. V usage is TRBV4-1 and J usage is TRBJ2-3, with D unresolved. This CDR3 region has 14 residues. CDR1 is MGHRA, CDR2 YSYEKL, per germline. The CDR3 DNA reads TGTGCCAGCAGCCAAGAATCCGGCCCAGATACGCAGTATTTT. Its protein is CASSQESGPDTQYF.

This CDR3 reads CASSLRRGINEQYF. The DNA for the CDR3 is TGTGCCAGCAGCTTACGCAGGGGTATCAACGAGCAGTACTTC. The chain uses TRBV11-2 and TRBJ2-7; D perhaps matches TRBD1 (6 bases). The V gene lost 2 bases and the J gene lost 5 bases, with 13 bases spanning the gap. The germline V gene has CDR1 SGHAT and CDR2 FQNNGV. This CDR3 has 14 amino acids.

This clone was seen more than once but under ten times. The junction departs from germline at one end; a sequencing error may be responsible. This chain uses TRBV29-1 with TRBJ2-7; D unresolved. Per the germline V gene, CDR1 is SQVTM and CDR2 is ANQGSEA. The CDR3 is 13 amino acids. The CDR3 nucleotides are TGCAGCGTGGAAGACACGATGTCCTACGAGCAGTACTTC. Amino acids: CSVEDTMSYEQYF.

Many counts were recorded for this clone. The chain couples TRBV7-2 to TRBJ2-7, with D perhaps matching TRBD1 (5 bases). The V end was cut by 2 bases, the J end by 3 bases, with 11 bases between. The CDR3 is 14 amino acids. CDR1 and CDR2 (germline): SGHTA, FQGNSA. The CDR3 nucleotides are TGTGCCAGCAGCTTAAGACAGCAGAACTACGAGCAGTACTTC. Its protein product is CASSLRQQNYEQYF.

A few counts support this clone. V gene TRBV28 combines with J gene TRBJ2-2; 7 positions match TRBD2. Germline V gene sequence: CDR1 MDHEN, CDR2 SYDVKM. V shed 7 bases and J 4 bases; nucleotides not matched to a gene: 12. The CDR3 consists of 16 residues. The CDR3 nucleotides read TGTGCCAGCAACAAAGTACCGGGGAGGGGCACCGGGGAGCTGTTTTTT. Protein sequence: CASNKVPGRGTGELFF. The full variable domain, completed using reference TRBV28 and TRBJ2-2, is DVKVTQSSRYLVKRTGEKVFLECVQDMDHENMFWYRQDPGLGLRLIYFSYDVKMKEKGDIPEGYSVSREKKERFSLILESASTNQTSMYLCASNKVPGRGTGELFFGEGSRLTVL.

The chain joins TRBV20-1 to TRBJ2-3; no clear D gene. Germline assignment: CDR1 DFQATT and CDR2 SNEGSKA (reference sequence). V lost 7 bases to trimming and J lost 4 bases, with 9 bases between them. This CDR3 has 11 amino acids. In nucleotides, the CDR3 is TGCAGTGTTTCTAGATCAGATACGCAGTATTTT. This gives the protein CSVSRSDTQYF.

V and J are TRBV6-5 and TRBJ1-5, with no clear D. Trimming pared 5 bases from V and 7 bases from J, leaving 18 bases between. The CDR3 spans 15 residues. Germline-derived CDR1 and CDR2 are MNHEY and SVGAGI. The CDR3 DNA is TGTGCCAGCAGTCGAACCTGGGAGCAAAGGCAGCCCCAGCATTTT. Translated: CASSRTWEQRQPQHF.

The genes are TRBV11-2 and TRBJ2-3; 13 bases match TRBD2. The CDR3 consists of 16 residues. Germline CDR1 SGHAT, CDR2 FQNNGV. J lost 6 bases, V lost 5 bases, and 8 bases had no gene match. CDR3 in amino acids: CASSLRTSGSRDTQYF. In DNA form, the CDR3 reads TGTGCCAGCAGCCTCAGGACTAGCGGGAGTCGGGATACGCAGTATTTT.